The next 7 T cell receptor beta chains were all read from a single sample in a study of T cell repertoires in cytomegalovirus infection. TCRdb ran MiXCR on the reads and lists one entry per CDR3 protein. The table shows 400,000 to 550,000 distinct CDR3 sequences, with 10% to 12% occurring only once. The sample was PBMCs. The receptors were sampled from a human donor in good health (CMV status not recorded). Some clones in this sample may be carry-over from other donors' samples.

This clonotype was observed many times. The chain combines TRBV7-2 with TRBJ1-5; no clear D gene. In germline, CDR1 is SGHTA, CDR2 FQGNSA. V gave up 1 base and J gave up 4 bases, with 11 bases separating them. The CDR3 runs 15 residues. The CDR3 DNA is TGTGCCAGCAGCTTAGGGCTTGGAGGTAATCAGCCCCAGCATTTT. It encodes CASSLGLGGNQPQHF.

This clonotype was seen at least ten times. This chain connects TRBV14 to TRBJ1-1, with no clear D. V lost 5 bases to trimming and J lost 0 bases, with 16 bases between them. CDR3 size: 16 residues. Germline V lookup: CDR1 SGHDN, CDR2 FVKESK. DNA for the CDR3: TGTGCCAGCAGCGAGGCGGGCCTCCTCATGAACACTGAAGCTTTCTTT. As protein: CASSEAGLLMNTEAFF.

The chain uses TRBV5-4 and TRBJ1-3, with D maybe TRBD1 (6 bases). Trimming shortened V by 4 bases and J by 0 bases, and 14 bases separated the two germline ends. The CDR3 has 16 residues. The germline V gene encodes CDR1 SGHNT and CDR2 YYREEE (reference sequence). The CDR3 DNA reads TGTGCCAGCAGCACTATTACAGGGCACTCTGGAAACACCATATATTTT. Translating it yields CASSTITGHSGNTIYF.

This clonotype was counted many times. The rearrangement links TRBV15 to TRBJ1-1; TRBD1 is a possible D gene (5 bases). CDR3 length: 15 residues. Germline lookup yields CDR1 LNHNV and CDR2 YYDKDF (reference sequence). The germline V and J ends were trimmed by 6 bases and 0 bases, with 14 bases remaining between them. The CDR3 DNA is TGTGCCACCAGACGGGACCGTCGCATGAACACTGAAGCTTTCTTT. This translates into CATRRDRRMNTEAFF.

Regarding this clonotype: Since a much larger clone is just one base distant, this may be a read error. The rearrangement joins TRBV4-2 to TRBJ2-7; possible D gene TRBD2, 6 bases. The CDR3 is made up of 15 amino acids. Germline V gives CDR1 LGHNA, CDR2 YNFKEQ. The CDR3 spells CANSRSGTASSEQYF. The CDR3 nucleotides are TGTGCCAACAGCCGATCCGGGACTGCGAGTAGCGAGCAGTACTTC.

This clonotype was recorded a few times. The CDR3 sequence: CASSPVTSGGETKNTQYF. CDR3 DNA sequence: TGTGCCAGCAGTCCCGTAACTAGCGGGGGGGAAACCAAGAATACCCAGTACTTC. V gene TRBV27 combines with J gene TRBJ2-5, with 13 positions matching TRBD2. The CDR3 totals 18 residues. Looked up from germline, CDR1 is MNHEY and CDR2 is SMNVEV (reference sequence). J was trimmed by 8 bases and V by 5 bases; bases with no gene match: 17.

This clonotype was seen many times. This rearrangement joins TRBV28 to TRBJ2-1; D unclear. V shed 8 bases and J shed 3 bases, with 8 bases lying between them. Germline V CDR1 and CDR2: MDHEN, SYDVKM. The CDR3 loop spans 12 amino acids. The CDR3 loop is CASQEIYNEQFF. For the CDR3, the DNA is TGTGCCAGCCAAGAGATCTACAATGAGCAGTTCTTC.